Shown below are 6 T cell receptor beta chains from a single sample sequenced in a study of T cells after yellow fever vaccination. TCRdb re-called the 5' RACE reads with MiXCR, one entry per CDR3 protein. The sample lists 300,000 to 400,000 distinct CDR3 sequences; around an eighth were seen once. This material consisted of CD4+ T cells sorted from PBMCs, taken 15 days after the yellow fever booster vaccination. Receptor source: a man aged 18-30 years who received the YFV17D yellow fever vaccine.

This chain uses TRBV9 with TRBJ2-3; 7 bases line up with TRBD2. Germline trimming cut 1 base from V and 5 bases from J; bases unmatched to any gene: 10. The CDR3 has 16 residues. Germline CDR1 reads SGDLS; CDR2 reads YYNGEE. This CDR3 reads CASSVPKRGGKDTQYF. The CDR3 DNA sequence: TGTGCCAGCAGCGTACCTAAGCGGGGTGGAAAAGATACGCAGTATTTT.

This clonotype has just a few counts. V is TRBV18 and J is TRBJ2-7, with TRBD2 as a possible D gene (6 bases). Trimming stripped 3 bases from V and 2 bases from J, with 11 bases between. Germline V gene sequence: CDR1 KGHSH, CDR2 LQKENI. CDR3 length: 14 amino acids. Here the CDR3 reads CASSPAAGPYEQYV. In nucleotides, the CDR3 is TGTGCCAGCTCACCCGCCGCGGGGCCCTACGAGCAGTACGTC.

This clonotype was seen a few times. CDR3 DNA: TGTGCCAGCAGCCCGACCGGGACTAGCGGGGATTACAATGAGCAGTTCTTC. It encodes CASSPTGTSGDYNEQFF. The chain carries TRBV28 and TRBJ2-1; TRBD2 matches 13 bases. The CDR3 totals 17 residues. Per germline, CDR1 MDHEN and CDR2 SYDVKM. V lost 6 bases, J lost 4 bases, and 9 bases stayed unmatched.

This chain connects TRBV2 to TRBJ2-5; TRBD1 matches 8 bases. This CDR3 is built from 14 residues. V trimming: 10 bases; J trimming: 1 base; junction bases outside the gene matches: 8. From germline, CDR1 is SNHLY and CDR2 FYNNEI. CDR3 residues: CAISRGQGQETQYF. CDR3 DNA: TGTGCCATATCACGCGGACAGGGCCAAGAGACCCAGTACTTC.

This clonotype was seen a few times. The chain has TRBV9 and TRBJ2-3; 10 bases line up with TRBD2. Germline lookup yields CDR1 SGDLS and CDR2 YYNGEE. This CDR3 is 16 amino acids long. The V gene end was trimmed by 0 bases and the J gene end by 4 bases; junction bases not matched to a gene: 5. CDR3: CASSVAPSGGADTQYF. Here the CDR3 DNA reads TGTGCCAGCAGCGTAGCCCCTAGCGGGGGAGCAGATACGCAGTATTTT.

A few counts support this clonotype. The chain has TRBV7-9 and TRBJ1-1; 7 bases match TRBD1. J was trimmed by 10 bases and V by 5 bases; bases with no gene match: 16. CDR1 is SEHNR and CDR2 is FQNEAQ in the germline V gene (reference sequence). The CDR3 covers 15 residues. CDR3 protein: CASSPPGQIYGRAFF. The CDR3 DNA sequence: TGTGCCAGCAGCCCGCCGGGACAGATTTATGGGCGAGCTTTCTTT.